The 31 T cell receptor beta chains in this list originate from one sample, sequenced in a study of blood T cells in healthy people across ages (dated by TCRdb to the mid-2010s). To prepare the library, 5' RACE was applied. Sequenced on an Illumina HiSeq 2500. A second PCR of roughly 7 to 11 cycles was performed with a sample-barcoded 5' primer and a J-beta primer mix. The raw public reads went through TCRdb reprocessing: fastp at Q25, MiXCR clone calling, in-frame beta chains kept. Each CDR3 protein gets just one entry, which takes the most common genes and DNA from the rows behind it. Recorded for this sample are roughly 1,100,000 distinct CDR3 sequences; about 23% of them occurred a single time. The biggest ten clones account for 0.75% of the sample. The same sample was also studied in work on T cells of mothers and their children.

The sequencing sample was made of blood. The receptors were sampled from a girl aged 2-10 years in good health.

CDR3: CASTSLGIETQYF. The CDR3 DNA is TGCGCCAGCACCTCTCTAGGTATAGAGACCCAGTACTTC. The chain couples TRBV5-1 to TRBJ2-5, with no clear D. V was pared by 6 bases and J by 4 bases, with 13 bases between. Germline-derived CDR1 and CDR2 are SGHRS and YFSETQ. This CDR3 is built from 13 residues.

This clonotype occurred a few times. V usage is TRBV29-1 and J usage is TRBJ2-1; D not certain. The end of the DNA aligns better with TRBJ2-7, so the J call may be wrong. Germline V CDR1 and CDR2: SQVTM, ANQGSEA. CDR3 size: 11 residues. The CDR3 is CSAVGRDEQYF. The CDR3 coding sequence is TGCAGCGCTGTAGGACGCGACGAGCAGTACTTC.

J is TRBJ1-4 and V is TRBV21-1. TRBV21-1 constitutes a pseudogene. The CDR3 has 14 residues. The CDR3 sequence is CASSKRQGREKLFF. CDR3 coding DNA: TGTGCCAGCAGCAAGCGGCAGGGCCGTGAAAAACTGTTTTTT.

This chain uses TRBV5-5 with TRBJ1-4; possible D gene TRBD1, 5 bases. The CDR3 runs to 17 residues. V dropped 4 bases and J dropped 6 bases, with 22 bases sitting between them. Germline assignment: CDR1 SGHKS and CDR2 YYEKEE (reference sequence). The CDR3 sequence is CASSPGKIGAWDEKLFF. CDR3 sequence (DNA): TGTGCCAGCAGCCCGGGGAAGATAGGGGCGTGGGATGAAAAACTGTTTTTT.

The chain combines TRBV27 with TRBJ2-3; 12 bases line up with TRBD2. With V trimmed by 4 bases and J by 4 bases, 3 bases remained unmatched. Looked up from germline, CDR1 is MNHEY and CDR2 is SMNVEV (reference sequence). The CDR3 contains 15 residues. In nucleotides, the CDR3 is TGTGCCAGCAGTTCGACTAGCGGGAGTGCAGATACGCAGTATTTT. It translates to CASSSTSGSADTQYF.

This clonotype has more than one count but fewer than ten. The chain joins TRBV27 to TRBJ1-2, with D possibly being TRBD1 (5 bases). The CDR3 consists of 14 residues. CDR1 is MNHEY, CDR2 SMNVEV, per germline (reference sequence). Trimming removed 5 bases from V and 5 bases from J, with 15 bases in between. Here the CDR3 reads CASSGGLLGYGYTF. Here the CDR3 DNA reads TGTGCCAGCAGTGGGGGACTACTAGGTTATGGCTACACCTTC.

This clonotype has a handful of counts. The rearrangement links TRBV6-6 to TRBJ1-1; a possible D gene is TRBD1 (5 bases). The germline gives CDR1 MNHNY, CDR2 SVGAGI (reference sequence). The CDR3 has 10 amino acids. V lost 4 bases and J 11 bases, leaving 8 bases between the germline ends. The DNA for the CDR3 is TGTGCCAGCAGTTCAGGGACGGCTTTCTTT. This encodes CASSSGTAFF.

Only a few counts were recorded for this clonotype. The chain uses TRBV5-1 and TRBJ2-5, with TRBD2 as a possible D gene (6 bases). TRBJ2-7 matches the DNA end more closely, so the J call is doubtful. Germline CDR1 SGHRS, CDR2 YFSETQ. The CDR3 length is 18 residues. This CDR3 is CASRIGPGGGPLNYEQYF. The CDR3 region has the DNA TGCGCCAGCAGGATTGGTCCGGGTGGAGGGCCCCTCAACTACGAGCAGTACTTC.

The chain combines TRBV5-1 with TRBJ2-5; 9 bases are a match to TRBD1. The J call may be mistaken, given a closer DNA end match to TRBJ2-7. The CDR3 sequence is 14 residues long. The V gene's germline CDR1 is SGHRS and CDR2 YFSETQ. The chain's CDR3 is CASSLGDRAHEQYF. CDR3 DNA: TGCGCCAGCAGCTTGGGGGACAGGGCCCACGAGCAGTACTTC.

This chain joins TRBV3-1 and TRBJ2-7; 9 bases map to TRBD2. The germline V gene has CDR1 LGHDT and CDR2 YNNKEL (reference sequence). Trimming removed 3 bases from V and 2 bases from J; junction bases left unmatched: 11. CDR3 length: 17 amino acids. CDR3 protein: CASSQNLAGRTTYEQYF. CDR3 DNA: TGTGCCAGCAGCCAGAATCTAGCGGGGCGGACAACCTACGAGCAGTACTTC.

The chain joins TRBV6-2 or TRBV6-3 to TRBJ2-1; 7 bases are shared with TRBD1. The CDR3 runs to 11 residues. From germline, CDR1 is MNHEY and CDR2 SVGEGT. Trimming took 6 bases from V and 15 from J; bases not matched to a gene: 8. As DNA, the CDR3 is TGTGCCAGCAGCAGACAGGGCCGGAGGTTCTTC. This translates into CASSRQGRRFF.

This clonotype was seen only a few times. The CDR3 nucleotides read TGTGCCAGCAGTCGTGACGGGGGTCTCGAGCAGTACTTC. Encoded protein: CASSRDGGLEQYF. V is TRBV6-2 or TRBV6-3 and J is TRBJ2-7, with D perhaps TRBD2 (6 bases). The CDR3 runs 13 residues. The germline CDR1 and CDR2 sequences are MNHEY and SVGEGT. Trimming shortened V by 5 bases and J by 6 bases, and 14 bases separated the two germline ends.

The V gene is TRBV7-2, the J gene TRBJ1-1; D is possibly TRBD1 (6 bases). V shed 4 bases and J shed 7 bases, with 16 bases lying between them. Per germline, CDR1 SGHTA and CDR2 FQGNSA. The length of the CDR3 is 14 residues. In nucleotides, the CDR3 is TGTGCCAGCAGCTCACAAACCGGGACACTTGAAGCTTTCTTT. This gives the protein CASSSQTGTLEAFF.

The chain uses TRBV3-1 and TRBJ1-2; D call uncertain. Germline V gene lookup returns CDR1 LGHDT and CDR2 YNNKEL (reference sequence). The V gene lost 0 bases and the J gene lost 7 bases, with 12 bases spanning the gap. The CDR3 has 14 amino acids. In DNA form, the CDR3 reads TGTGCCAGCAGCCAAGATGGGGTGGCAGGTGGCTACACCTTC. Its protein is CASSQDGVAGGYTF.

The chain links TRBV7-9 to TRBJ1-1, with unresolved D. Germline lookup yields CDR1 SEHNR and CDR2 FQNEAQ (reference sequence). The germline V and J ends were trimmed by 5 bases and 6 bases, with 13 bases remaining between them. This CDR3 has 13 amino acids. CDR3 region: CASSPTGDPEAFF. CDR3 sequence (DNA): TGTGCCAGCAGCCCCACGGGAGACCCTGAAGCTTTCTTT.

This clonotype has more than one count but fewer than ten. The chain carries TRBV10-3 and TRBJ1-2; D uncertain. Germline V gene lookup returns CDR1 ENHRY and CDR2 SYGVKD. Trimming pared 8 bases from V and 11 bases from J, leaving 9 bases between. The CDR3 totals 9 residues. The CDR3 nucleotides read TGTGCCATCGGCAGAGCGTACACCTTC. Translating it yields CAIGRAYTF.

Concerning this clonotype: A junction boundary mismatches the germline segment, possibly from a read error. This chain joins TRBV7-9 and TRBJ2-4; D call uncertain. Germline V gene sequence: CDR1 SEHNR, CDR2 FQNEAQ (reference sequence). The CDR3 is made up of 12 amino acids. The CDR3 loop is CASSLVGQTPAF. CDR3 coding DNA: TGTGCCAGCAGCTTAGTAGGGCAGACGCCTGCCTTC.

This clonotype was seen a handful of times. This sequence joins TRBV20-1 and TRBJ1-2; 9 bases agree with TRBD1. Germline lookup yields CDR1 DFQATT and CDR2 SNEGSKA (reference sequence). The CDR3 has 13 residues. V lost 5 bases to trimming and J lost 8 bases; unmatched junction nucleotides: 9. The CDR3 bases are TGCAGTGCTCCCCGGGGGACAGGGCTAGGCTACACCTTC. This encodes CSAPRGTGLGYTF.

This clonotype was counted only a few times. This chain connects TRBV20-1 to TRBJ2-4, with D hard to call. V lost 6 bases, J lost 0 bases, and 12 bases lay in between. The CDR3 runs 14 residues. Germline CDR1 DFQATT, CDR2 SNEGSKA (reference sequence). In nucleotides, the CDR3 is TGCAGTGCGACGAACAGTGGAGCCAAAAACATTCAGTACTTC. This encodes CSATNSGAKNIQYF.

This clonotype turned up a few times. This sequence joins TRBV3-1 and TRBJ2-2; D ambiguous. Between the trimmed V and J ends, which lost 7 bases and 0 bases, there was a span of 12 bases. The CDR3 contains 15 residues. CDR1 and CDR2 from the germline V gene are LGHDT and YNNKEL (reference sequence). This chain's CDR3 is CASKPPNTNTGELFF. CDR3 coding DNA: TGTGCCAGCAAACCCCCCAACACGAACACCGGGGAGCTGTTTTTT.

The chain employs TRBV14 and TRBJ1-6; no definite D call. The CDR3 length is 14 residues. Germline V gene data show CDR1 as SGHDN and CDR2 as FVKESK. V was pared by 2 bases and J by 9 bases, with 11 bases between. CDR3 DNA: TGTGCCAGCAGCCAAAACCGAATGGGTTCACCCCTCCACTTT. It codes for CASSQNRMGSPLHF.

This clonotype was observed a handful of times. V gene TRBV7-2 combines with J gene TRBJ2-1; possibly TRBD2 for D (5 bases). Germline V gene sequence: CDR1 SGHTA, CDR2 FQGNSA. The CDR3 consists of 16 residues. Deletions cut 1 base from V and 0 bases from J, with 10 bases between. The CDR3 DNA sequence: TGTGCCAGCAGCTTAGTAGCGAGTAACTCCTACAATGAGCAGTTCTTC. Protein: CASSLVASNSYNEQFF.

This clonotype was observed a few times. The V call is TRBV25-1, the J call TRBJ2-1; D remains unclear. The CDR3 is 12 amino acids. Trimming took off 4 bases at V and 3 bases at J, with 4 bases between the two ends. Germline CDR1 reads MGHDK; CDR2 reads SYGVNS. CDR3 nucleotides: TGTGCCAGCAGTGTCTACTACAATGAGCAGTTCTTC. Protein: CASSVYYNEQFF.

This clonotype came up a few times. A junction boundary mismatches the germline segment, possibly from a read error. This CDR3 reads CASSTLLPLVGESQYF. The CDR3 DNA follows: TGTGCCAGCTCAACACTGCTGCCGCTAGTGGGAGAGTCCCAGTACTTC. V is TRBV18 and J is TRBJ2-5, with D possibly being TRBD2 (5 bases). CDR3 length equals 16 residues. CDR1 is KGHSH, CDR2 LQKENI, per germline.

The rearrangement uses TRBV4-1 and TRBJ2-1; no definite D call. V gave up 4 bases and J gave up 5 bases, with 12 bases separating them. The CDR3 length is 14 residues. Germline lookup yields CDR1 MGHRA and CDR2 YSYEKL. The CDR3 DNA follows: TGCGCCAGCAGCCGCGCCCAGCAAGACAATGAGCAGTTCTTC. This gives the protein CASSRAQQDNEQFF.

This clonotype has a handful of counts. This sequence joins TRBV5-6 and TRBJ1-6, with no clear D. The CDR3 runs 12 residues. The V gene's germline CDR1 is SGHDT and CDR2 YYEEEE. V dropped 2 bases and J dropped 10 bases, with 7 bases sitting between them. The CDR3 spells CASSLRHSPLHF. CDR3 nucleotides: TGTGCCAGCAGCTTAAGACACTCACCCCTCCACTTT.

Written as DNA, the CDR3 is TGTGCCAGCAGCTCCCGGGACAGCCGAACCTACGAGCAGTACTTC. Amino acids: CASSSRDSRTYEQYF. J is TRBJ2-7 and V is TRBV7-2; 7 bases match TRBD1. The CDR3 sequence is 15 residues long. The V gene's germline CDR1 is SGHTA and CDR2 FQGNSA. J lost 2 bases, V lost 4 bases, and 8 bases had no gene match.

This chain connects TRBV29-1 to TRBJ2-5; 10 bases map to TRBD1. J gave up 3 bases and V 0 bases, and 4 bases lay outside the gene matches. Germline V gives CDR1 SQVTM, CDR2 ANQGSEA. The CDR3 covers 15 residues. The CDR3 nucleotides are TGCAGCGTTGAAGACCCCGGGACAGGGGAAGAGACCCAGTACTTC. It yields the protein CSVEDPGTGEETQYF.

This clonotype came up a few times. The chain employs TRBV6-2 or TRBV6-3 and TRBJ2-5; D is possibly TRBD2 (6 bases). This CDR3 comprises 14 residues. Trimming shortened V by 8 bases and J by 2 bases, and 15 bases separated the two germline ends. The germline gives CDR1 MNHEY, CDR2 SVGEGT. The CDR3 nucleotides are TGTGCCAGCTCCATATCGGGGGTTCAAGAGACCCAGTACTTC. Encoded protein: CASSISGVQETQYF.

V is TRBV6-1 and J is TRBJ1-5; D not resolved. Trimming took off 3 bases at V and 9 bases at J, with 9 bases between the two ends. Germline CDR1 and CDR2: MNHNS and SASEGT. The CDR3 has 12 amino acids. The CDR3 here is CASSDGGWPQHF. As DNA, the CDR3 is TGTGCCAGCAGTGATGGAGGGTGGCCCCAGCATTTT.

The chain couples TRBV24-1 to TRBJ1-2, with D perhaps matching TRBD1 (6 bases). The germline V gene has CDR1 KGHDR and CDR2 SFDVKD. The germline V and J ends were trimmed by 5 bases and 6 bases, with 15 bases remaining between them. CDR3 length equals 14 residues. The CDR3 DNA is TGTGCCACCAGTGTCGGGACAAATTTTAATGGCTACACCTTC. Its protein product is CATSVGTNFNGYTF.